This T cell receptor (beta chain) comes out of a study of T cells in narcolepsy. Overall study context: Enrolled donors included narcolepsy type 1 or type 2 patients and healthy controls. Findings of the study overall: Autoreactive clonotypes reportedly recurred in blood of same and different patients, not controls. In some patient and control memory CD4+ samples, autoreactive clones were absent. HCRT-specific and TRIB2-specific autoreactive clonotypes appeared among same-patient CSF and blood CD4+ clonotypes.

Regarding this clone: Antigen specificity is unknown.

Method: immunoSEQ multiplex PCR; TCRdb's copy keeps in-frame clones and lacks some. This sample carries approximately 35,000 clones, about 85% of them seen once, and the ten largest clones take approximately 1%. CDR3 length equals 20 residues. Germline CDR1 is LGHNA and CDR2 is YNFKEQ. With V trimmed by 0 bases and J by 5 bases, 18 bases remained unmatched. The sequenced sample consisted of memory (CD45RA-) CD4+ T cells from blood. This rearrangement joins TRBV4-2 to TRBJ1-4; the match to TRBD1 covers 7 bases. The clonotype comes from a human donor in good health. The CDR3 nucleotides are TGTGCCAGCAGCCAAGATCGGGTTAGGACAGGATATAGCAAAAATGAAAAACTGTTTTTT. The encoded protein is CASSQDRVRTGYSKNEKLFF.